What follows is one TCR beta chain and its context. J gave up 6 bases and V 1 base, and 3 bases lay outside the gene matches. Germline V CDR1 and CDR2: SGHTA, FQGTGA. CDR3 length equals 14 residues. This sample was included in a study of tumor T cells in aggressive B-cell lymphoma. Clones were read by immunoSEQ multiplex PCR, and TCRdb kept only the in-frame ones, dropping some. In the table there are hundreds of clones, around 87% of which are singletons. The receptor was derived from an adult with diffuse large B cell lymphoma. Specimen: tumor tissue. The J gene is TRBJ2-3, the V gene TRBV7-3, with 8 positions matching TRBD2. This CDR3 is CASSLIGGVDTQYF. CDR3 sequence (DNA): TGTGCCAGCAGCTTAATCGGGGGGGTGGATACGCAGTATTTT.